The next 21 T cell receptor beta chains were all read from a single sample in a study of T-cell reconstitution after alpha-beta-depleted transplantation in children. The authors prepared the TCRbeta library with unique molecular identifiers. TCRdb re-called the PCR reads through MiXCR, storing one row per CDR3 protein. This table has hundreds of thousands of distinct CDR3 sequences, about 10% appearing once. The sample was PBMCs from the stem cell graft donor, taken from the stem cell graft. The receptors derive from a human donor who donated a stem cell graft to a child with acute myeloid leukemia.

This clonotype has a handful of counts. This chain connects TRBV30 to TRBJ2-3, with TRBD2 matching 7 bases. Germline trimming cut 7 bases from V and 5 bases from J; bases unmatched to any gene: 9. Germline V lookup: CDR1 GTSNPN, CDR2 SVGIG (reference sequence). This CDR3 contains 13 residues. The CDR3 reads CALSSGIIDTQYF. DNA of the CDR3: TGTGCCTTGTCAAGCGGGATCATAGATACGCAGTATTTT.

This clonotype appeared many times. The chain joins TRBV20-1 to TRBJ2-7; D perhaps matches TRBD2 (6 bases). Germline V gene data show CDR1 as DFQATT and CDR2 as SNEGSKA (reference sequence). The CDR3 spans 16 residues. Trimming took off 5 bases at V and 0 bases at J, with 20 bases between the two ends. The CDR3 DNA sequence: TGCAGTGCTGCGCCTCCCCCGGCTAGCGTCTCCTACGAGCAGTACTTC. Its translation is CSAAPPPASVSYEQYF.

At least ten counts were recorded for this clonotype. The chain joins TRBV3-1 to TRBJ2-1, with D perhaps matching TRBD1 (5 bases). CDR1 and CDR2 from the germline V gene are LGHDT and YNNKEL (reference sequence). The CDR3 is made up of 12 amino acids. Between the trimmed V and J ends, which lost 6 bases and 10 bases, there was a span of 13 bases. CDR3 sequence reads: CASSPSRAEQFF. CDR3 DNA: TGTGCCAGCAGTCCCAGCAGGGCAGAGCAGTTCTTC.

This clonotype has just a few counts. The chain employs TRBV20-1 and TRBJ1-5; TRBD1 agrees at 8 bases. The CDR3 consists of 13 residues. With 6 bases clipped from V and 8 bases from J, the junction kept 9 bases outside the gene matches. Germline-derived CDR1 and CDR2 are DFQATT and SNEGSKA (reference sequence). The CDR3: CSAYSGGAEPQHF. In nucleotides, the CDR3 is TGCAGTGCCTACTCAGGGGGCGCGGAGCCCCAGCATTTT.

The chain employs TRBV6-2 or TRBV6-3 and TRBJ1-4, with 8 bases that match TRBD1. V gave up 5 bases and J gave up 8 bases; unmatched junction bases: 7. CDR1 and CDR2 from the germline V gene are MNHEY and SVGEGT. CDR3 size: 14 residues. This CDR3 is CASSKRTGPEKLFF. The CDR3 DNA sequence: TGTGCCAGCAGTAAACGGACAGGGCCGGAAAAACTGTTTTTT.

The sample holds many counts of this clonotype. The chain employs TRBV20-1 and TRBJ2-3, with a possible D match to TRBD1 (5 bases). CDR3 length: 12 residues. The germline gives CDR1 DFQATT, CDR2 SNEGSKA (reference sequence). For the CDR3, the DNA is TGCAGCAGCAGGGTCTCCACAGATACGCAGTATTTT. Protein: CSSRVSTDTQYF.

This clonotype was seen a handful of times. The chain has TRBV12-3 or TRBV12-4 and TRBJ2-2; 9 nucleotides match TRBD1. Losses at the gene ends were 6 bases for V and 3 bases for J; bases not matched to a gene: 5. The CDR3 length is 15 residues. The chain's CDR3 is CASRLDRGYTGELFF. CDR3 nucleotide sequence: TGTGCCAGCAGACTTGACAGGGGGTACACCGGGGAGCTGTTTTTT.

This clonotype was counted only a few times. This sequence joins TRBV19 and TRBJ2-2; TRBD1 aligns across 7 bases. CDR1 is LNHDA, CDR2 SQIVND, per germline (reference sequence). After removal of 8 bases from V and 1 base from J, the junction contained 19 bases not matched to a gene. This CDR3 is built from 19 residues. CDR3 nucleotides: TGTGCCAGTCTTTCCCGCTTCATTCCGGGACAGTTGAACACCGGGGAGCTGTTTTTT. Translation gives CASLSRFIPGQLNTGELFF.

V usage is TRBV6-2 or TRBV6-3 and J usage is TRBJ2-7; the D is unclear. The CDR3 is 15 residues long. The germline V gene encodes CDR1 MNHEY and CDR2 SVGEGT. Trimming cost V 5 bases and J 2 bases, with 16 bases left between them. CDR3 protein: CASSPPLEVTYEQYF. CDR3 DNA sequence: TGTGCCAGCAGTCCTCCTCTCGAAGTGACCTACGAGCAGTACTTC.

The chain links TRBV29-1 to TRBJ2-5, with 7 bases aligning to TRBD2. This CDR3 comprises 14 residues. V shed 0 bases, J shed 1 base, and the junction held 2 bases outside the gene matches. Looked up from germline, CDR1 is SQVTM and CDR2 is ANQGSEA. The CDR3 is CSVEDIAGQETQYF. The CDR3 coding sequence is TGCAGCGTTGAAGATATAGCGGGCCAAGAGACCCAGTACTTC.

The chain uses TRBV10-3 and TRBJ2-7; tentatively, D is TRBD2 (5 bases). Germline V gives CDR1 ENHRY, CDR2 SYGVKD. The CDR3 is 14 residues long. V lost 6 bases to trimming and J lost 4 bases, with 16 bases between them. The CDR3 coding sequence is TGTGCCATCAGACCGTCTGTGGGCGGGTACGAGCAGTACTTC. Its protein product is CAIRPSVGGYEQYF.

This clonotype was observed a handful of times. This chain uses TRBV27 with TRBJ2-6; a weak D match, TRBD1 (6 bases). CDR1 and CDR2 (germline): MNHEY, SMNVEV (reference sequence). V lost 3 bases and J 1 base, leaving 10 bases between the germline ends. The CDR3 spans 16 residues. DNA of the CDR3: TGTGCCAGCAGTTTCCAGACAGGATCTGGGGCCAACGTCCTGACTTTC. This translates into CASSFQTGSGANVLTF.

The genes are TRBV27 and TRBJ1-1, with D maybe TRBD1 (6 bases). CDR1 and CDR2 (germline): MNHEY, SMNVEV (reference sequence). This CDR3 region has 14 residues. V was clipped by 0 bases and J by 6 bases, with 11 bases between them. The CDR3 loop is CASSLSRGGAEAFF. For the CDR3, the DNA is TGTGCCAGCAGTTTATCTAGGGGGGGGGCTGAAGCTTTCTTT.

The J gene is TRBJ1-5, the V gene TRBV5-6, with D hard to call. V was clipped by 4 bases and J by 4 bases, with 18 bases between them. Germline V CDR1 and CDR2: SGHDT, YYEEEE. This CDR3 has 16 amino acids. The CDR3 DNA is TGTGCCAGCAGCCCCATGGGGTCTTTAGGGAATCAGCCCCAGCATTTT. Protein: CASSPMGSLGNQPQHF.

Turning to this clonotype: This clone may be a read error of a much larger clone one base away. This sequence joins TRBV27 and TRBJ2-7; a weak D match, TRBD2 (6 bases). The CDR3 is 17 amino acids. Trimming removed 4 bases from V and 0 bases from J, with 19 bases in between. Germline V CDR1 and CDR2: MNHEY, SMNVEV (reference sequence). The CDR3 here is CASSSPGTGMNSYEQYF. CDR3 coding DNA: TGTGCCAGCAGTTCGCCCGGGACTGGCATGAACTCCTACGAGCAGTACTTC.

The gene calls are TRBV20-1 and TRBJ2-2; D is uncertain. Between the trimmed V and J ends, which lost 3 bases and 1 base, there was a span of 6 bases. CDR1 is DFQATT and CDR2 is SNEGSKA in the germline V gene (reference sequence). The CDR3 covers 13 residues. The DNA for the CDR3 is TGCAGTGCTAGCCACCGGAACACCGGGGAGCTGTTTTTT. Its protein product is CSASHRNTGELFF.

The chain is built from TRBV5-1 and TRBJ1-1; 7 nucleotides line up with TRBD1. This CDR3 has 14 residues. V was pared by 5 bases and J by 7 bases, with 11 bases of the junction left unmatched. CDR1 and CDR2 (germline): SGHRS, YFSETQ. The DNA of the CDR3 is TGCGCCAGCAGGCAAACCGGACAGGTCCGTGAAGCTTTCTTT. It specifies CASRQTGQVREAFF. Combining the CDR3 with reference TRBV5-1 and TRBJ1-1 gives the whole variable domain KAGVTQTPRYLIKTRGQQVTLSCSPISGHRSVSWYQQTPGQGLQFLFEYFSETQRNKGNFPGRFSGRQFSNSRSEMNVSTLELGDSALYLCASRQTGQVREAFFGQGTRLTVV.

This clonotype came up a few times. This chain joins TRBV29-1 and TRBJ2-7; no clear D. Trimming left V 0 bases short and J 9 bases short, with 15 bases between. CDR3 size: 13 residues. The germline CDR1 and CDR2 sequences are SQVTM and ANQGSEA. CDR3 sequence reads: CSVEDTPPYGQYF. The DNA for the CDR3 is TGCAGCGTTGAAGATACTCCCCCTTATGGGCAGTACTTC.

The rearrangement uses TRBV7-2 and TRBJ2-7, with TRBD2 matching over 9 bases. This CDR3 has 15 amino acids. J was trimmed by 3 bases and V by 3 bases; bases with no gene match: 6. CDR1 is SGHTA, CDR2 FQGNSA, per germline. As DNA, the CDR3 is TGTGCCAGCAGCTTCCCGACTAGCGGTGGCTACGAGCAGTACTTC. Translated: CASSFPTSGGYEQYF.

This clonotype was picked up one time. The rearrangement uses TRBV7-3 and TRBJ2-1; D ambiguous. The CDR3 has 12 amino acids. Germline V gene sequence: CDR1 SGHTA, CDR2 FQGTGA. The V gene lost 5 bases and the J gene lost 9 bases, with 11 bases spanning the gap. This CDR3 is CASSHSKGEQFF. The CDR3, as DNA: TGTGCCAGCAGCCACTCAAAGGGTGAGCAGTTCTTC.

This clonotype was found a few times. J is TRBJ2-3 and V is TRBV3-1, with 9 bases matching TRBD2. In germline, CDR1 is LGHDT, CDR2 YNNKEL (reference sequence). The junction had 6 bases not matched to a gene; V was cut back by 4 bases and J by 1 base. This CDR3 has 16 residues. CDR3 sequence (DNA): TGTGCCAGCAGCCTCCAAGCGGGAGGAGGCACAGATACGCAGTATTTT. Protein product: CASSLQAGGGTDTQYF.